The 15 T cell receptor beta chains reported below all come from one sample, sequenced in a study of blood T cell repertoires in COVID-19. Only in-frame clones appear in the TCRdb table, and some are missing; sequencing was by immunoSEQ multiplex PCR. The sample includes more than 90,000 clones, around nine tenths of them seen just once. Material for sequencing was peripheral blood. These receptors were obtained from a middle-aged man with acute or convalescent COVID-19.

For the CDR3, the DNA is TGTGCCAGCAAAACAGGGGCTGAAGCTTTCTTT. It translates to CASKTGAEAFF. This chain links TRBV12-3 or TRBV12-4 with TRBJ1-1; 7 bases map to TRBD1. V gave up 7 bases and J gave up 6 bases; unmatched junction bases: 2. The CDR3 has 11 amino acids.

This clone was counted only a few times. The chain has TRBV7-8 and TRBJ2-7, with TRBD2 matching 12 bases. V was pared by 5 bases and J by 5 bases, with 7 bases of the junction left unmatched. Per germline, CDR1 SGHVS and CDR2 FQNEAQ. The CDR3 runs 15 residues. CDR3: CASSRNGLAGNEQYF. As DNA, the CDR3 is TGTGCCAGCAGCCGAAACGGACTAGCGGGAAACGAGCAGTACTTC.

In this sample, this clone turned up many times. This chain joins TRBV30 and TRBJ1-1, with D possibly TRBD1 on 5 matching bases. Germline CDR1 is GTSNPN and CDR2 is SVGIG (reference sequence). There are 12 residues in the CDR3. V was trimmed by 3 bases and J by 6 bases, leaving 11 bases between them. As DNA, the CDR3 is TGTGCCTGGAGGGGAGGGGCAGCTGAAGCTTTCTTT. Protein product: CAWRGGAAEAFF.

This chain links TRBV30 with TRBJ1-5; D may be TRBD1 (6 bases). Trimming pared 4 bases from V and 4 bases from J, leaving 11 bases between. Germline lookup yields CDR1 GTSNPN and CDR2 SVGIG (reference sequence). The CDR3 loop spans 13 amino acids. CDR3 amino acids: CAWNRDENQPQHF. The CDR3 DNA is TGTGCCTGGAACAGGGACGAAAATCAGCCCCAGCATTTT.

The CDR3, as DNA: TGTGCCAGCACCCCGACAGGGTCCTACGGCTACACCTTC. As protein: CASTPTGSYGYTF. This chain connects TRBV12-3 or TRBV12-4 to TRBJ1-2, with 7 bases lining up with TRBD1. V lost 7 bases and J lost 8; bases outside the gene matches: 10. This CDR3 is 13 amino acids long.

This clone appeared once. The chain carries TRBV3-1 (or the pseudogene TRBV3-2) and TRBJ2-1, with D tentatively TRBD2 (6 bases). Germline-derived CDR1 and CDR2 are LGHDT and YNNKEL (reference sequence). The CDR3 is 16 amino acids. The V end lost 4 bases, the J end lost 0 bases, and 13 bases lay between the germline ends. The CDR3 coding sequence is TGTGCCAGCAGCCGGGCTAGCGTACCCTCCTACAATGAGCAGTTCTTC. Encoded protein: CASSRASVPSYNEQFF.

V gene TRBV6-6 combines with J gene TRBJ2-3; tentative D call: TRBD2 (6 bases). Germline V gene lookup returns CDR1 MNHNY and CDR2 SVGAGI (reference sequence). This CDR3 is 15 amino acids long. V lost 7 bases and J 3 bases, leaving 17 bases between the germline ends. CDR3 residues: CASNGADRGTDTQYF. CDR3 nucleotides: TGTGCCAGCAATGGGGCCGACCGGGGGACAGATACGCAGTATTTT.

This chain uses TRBV12-3 or TRBV12-4 with TRBJ1-2; no reliable D call. V dropped 3 bases and J dropped 0 bases, with 5 bases sitting between them. The CDR3 sequence is 13 residues long. CDR3 DNA sequence: TGTGCCAGCAGTTTGGCTGCTAACTATGGCTACACCTTC. This encodes CASSLAANYGYTF.

The chain is built from TRBV7-9 and TRBJ2-1; 11 bases are shared with TRBD2. Germline loops: CDR1 SEHNR, CDR2 FQNEAQ (reference sequence). The CDR3 has 19 residues. The ends lost 5 bases at V and 0 bases at J; junction bases unmatched: 12. CDR3 bases: TGTGCCAGCAGCCCCTCCTATAGCGGGGGGGTTAGCTCCTACAATGAGCAGTTCTTC. Translated, it gives CASSPSYSGGVSSYNEQFF.

The rearrangement joins TRBV3-1 (or the pseudogene TRBV3-2) to TRBJ1-1; 11 positions agree with TRBD1. Germline values: CDR1 LGHDT, CDR2 YNNKEL (reference sequence). This CDR3 comprises 15 residues. With 4 bases clipped from V and 3 bases from J, the junction kept 4 bases outside the gene matches. CDR3 bases: TGTGCCAGCAGCCGAGGACAGGGGGCTGACACTGAAGCTTTCTTT. This gives the protein CASSRGQGADTEAFF.

The V and J genes are TRBV6-5 and TRBJ1-1; D unclear. The CDR3 extends over 15 amino acids. Germline V lookup: CDR1 MNHEY, CDR2 SVGAGI. V lost 5 bases, J lost 1 base, and 14 bases lay in between. CDR3 residues: CASSLRQGKNTEAFF. Here the CDR3 DNA reads TGTGCCAGCAGTCTAAGACAAGGAAAGAACACTGAAGCTTTCTTT.

The CDR3 nucleotides are TGTGCCAGCAGTGCGTTTAGGGGTCCCCCCACAGATACGCAGTATTTT. Encoded protein: CASSAFRGPPTDTQYF. V and J are TRBV2 and TRBJ2-3, with a possible D match to TRBD1 (5 bases). The length of the CDR3 is 16 residues. Per germline, CDR1 SNHLY and CDR2 FYNNEI. V was pared by 4 bases and J by 2 bases, with 16 bases between.

The CDR3 DNA reads as TGCGCCAGCAGCTTGAGCAGGGCAGAATACAATGAGCAGTTCTTC. This codes for CASSLSRAEYNEQFF. V usage is TRBV5-1 and J usage is TRBJ2-1, with D tentatively TRBD1 (5 bases). Germline V gene data show CDR1 as SGHRS and CDR2 as YFSETQ. Trimming took 1 base from V and 4 from J, leaving 12 bases between them. CDR3 length: 15 residues. Looking up the rest from reference TRBV5-1 and TRBJ2-1 gives the full variable domain: KAGVTQTPRYLIKTRGQQVTLSCSPISGHRSVSWYQQTPGQGLQFLFEYFSETQRNKGNFPGRFSGRQFSNSRSEMNVSTLELGDSALYLCASSLSRAEYNEQFFGPGTRLTVL.

This clone has a handful of counts. V is TRBV7-9 and J is TRBJ1-2; tentative D call: TRBD1 (5 bases). This CDR3 spans 15 amino acids. Germline CDR1 SEHNR, CDR2 FQNEAQ (reference sequence). V lost 5 bases and J 8 bases, leaving 21 bases between the germline ends. As DNA, the CDR3 is TGTGCCAGCAGCAAAGGGGAGCCCGATCGGCGAGGCTACACCTTC. It encodes CASSKGEPDRRGYTF.

V usage is TRBV5-6 and J usage is TRBJ2-7, with 12 bases identical to TRBD2. This CDR3 comprises 15 residues. Germline values: CDR1 SGHDT, CDR2 YYEEEE. V lost 4 bases to trimming and J lost 6 bases; unmatched junction nucleotides: 8. The CDR3 nucleotides read TGTGCCAGCAGCCCTAGCGGGAGGGCCTGGGGCGAGCAGTACTTC. Translated, it gives CASSPSGRAWGEQYF.